This T cell receptor beta chain was identified during a study of blood T cell repertoires in COVID-19. Study-wide background: Samples representing acute and convalescent COVID-19 were sourced from the United States, Italy and Spain. In each case, the material was cDNA or gDNA derived from T cells, B-cell-depleted T cells, or PBMCs.

In the original analysis: Reference gene primers were amplified, and this amplification served to estimate nucleated cell counts. Assay: immunoSEQ multiplex PCR; the TCRdb copy retains only in-frame clones and omits some. V and J calls and clone size come straight from that table; D and trimming were deduced from the DNA. This sample has about 170,000 clones, with about 86% found just once. The V end was cut by 1 base, the J end by 5 bases, with 20 bases between. The CDR3 has 17 amino acids. The germline CDR1 and CDR2 sequences are MGHRA and YSYEKL. This rearrangement joins TRBV4-1 to TRBJ1-1; maybe TRBD1 (5 bases). The sample comprised peripheral blood. This clonotype originated in a woman between 70 and 85 years old who had recovered from COVID-19. The CDR3 DNA reads as TGCGCCAGCAGCCAAGGGATTCTAGCCAGGAGGGGAACTGAAGCTTTCTTT. Protein product: CASSQGILARRGTEAFF.